This record covers a single TCR beta chain. Trimming left V 0 bases short and J 0 bases short, with 8 bases between. CDR1 and CDR2 (germline): SGDLS, YYNGEE. This CDR3 has 15 residues. The sample originates from a study of T cells after yellow fever vaccination. One entry per CDR3 protein, called by TCRdb with MiXCR from the 5' RACE reads. The sample shows about 340,000 distinct CDR3 sequences, about an eighth of them seen only once. The sequence derives from a man aged 18 to 30 who received the YFV17D yellow fever vaccine. This chain joins TRBV9 and TRBJ2-3, with D unclear. The sample was CD4+ T cells sorted from PBMCs, taken 15 days after the yellow fever booster vaccination. The CDR3 sequence: CASSVGQVSTDTQYF. CDR3 coding DNA: TGTGCCAGCAGCGTAGGACAAGTTAGCACAGATACGCAGTATTTT. The full variable domain, its missing parts supplied by reference TRBV9 and TRBJ2-3, is DSGVTQTPKHLITATGQRVTLRCSPRSGDLSVYWYQQSLDQGLQFLIQYYNGEERAKGNILERFSAQQFPDLHSELNLSSLELGDSALYFCASSVGQVSTDTQYFGPGTRLTVL.